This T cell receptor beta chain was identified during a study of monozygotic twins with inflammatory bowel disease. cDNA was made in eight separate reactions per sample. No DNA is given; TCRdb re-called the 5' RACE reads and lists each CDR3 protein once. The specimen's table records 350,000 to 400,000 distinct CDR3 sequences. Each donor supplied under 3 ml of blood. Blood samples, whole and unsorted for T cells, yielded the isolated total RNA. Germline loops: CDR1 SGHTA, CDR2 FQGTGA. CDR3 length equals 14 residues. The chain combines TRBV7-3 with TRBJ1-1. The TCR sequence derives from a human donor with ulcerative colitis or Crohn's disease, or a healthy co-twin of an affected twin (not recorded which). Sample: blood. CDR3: CASSQDPGSSVAFF.